The rows below give T cell receptor beta chains drawn from one sample of a study of blood T cell repertoires in COVID-19. Measured with immunoSEQ multiplex PCR; TCRdb has only the in-frame clones, and not every one. The table shows more than 300,000 clones, with roughly 89% occurring only once. The sample consisted of peripheral blood. The receptors were gathered from a woman in her thirties or forties with COVID-19, enrolled during active disease. The CDR3 runs from the conserved cysteine through the conserved F or W. Only part of the rows carry a size: once, few, many, or a class if the clone is expanded.

>-|TRBJ1-2|TRBV9
CASSPGGYTF
>once|TRBJ1-3|TRBV19
CASSSPLGQGVRGNTIYF
>-|TRBJ2-5|TRBV27
CASSSSPNWETQYF
>-|TRBJ1-1|TRBV7-9
CASSPWGVRNTEAFF
>once|TRBJ2-7|TRBV6-2/TRBV6-3
CASSYSTSGAYEQYF
>-|TRBJ2-4|TRBV4-3
CASSQNGGWDTRGENIQYF
>-|TRBJ1-5|TRBV28
CASSRLNQPQHF
>-|TRBJ2-2|TRBV19
CASTGQGAVTGELFF
>-|TRBJ2-1|TRBV25-1
CASSEWDRGAYNEQFF
>-|TRBJ2-3|TRBV3-1/TRBV3-2
CASSQVIELAGGTDTQYF
>-|TRBJ1-2|TRBV27
CASSNTGSDYGYTF
>-|TRBJ2-1|TRBV6-5
CASSYGGASSYNEQFF
>-|TRBJ2-3|TRBV7-9
CASSPPKGQGITDTQYF
>once|TRBJ2-5|TRBV7-3
CASSPGALNSQETQYF
>-|TRBJ2-5|TRBV7-9
CASSFSGNGETQYF
>-|TRBJ1-1|TRBV25-1
CASSDWTGATEAFF
>few|TRBJ2-2|TRBV27
CASSFSGEGAGELFF
>-|TRBJ1-1|TRBV7-2
CASREGTEAFF
>-|TRBJ1-2|TRBV7-9
CASSGQSQFYNYGYTF
>few|TRBJ1-6|TRBV7-3
CASSVGGGYNSPLHF
>-|TRBJ2-5|TRBV5-1
CASSLLAGGQTQYF
>-|TRBJ1-2|TRBV20-1
CSASETVEGYGYTF
>-|TRBJ2-1|TRBV19
CASSLAGWSNEQFF
>-|TRBJ1-1|TRBV6-2/TRBV6-3
CASSRSGGTEAFF
>-|TRBJ2-5|TRBV5-8
CASSLADRVGETQYF
>-|TRBJ2-3|TRBV24-1
CATSDLAGGSGDTQYF